The 3 T cell receptor beta chains listed next were all sequenced from one sample in a study of T cell repertoires in cytomegalovirus infection. Via MiXCR, TCRdb re-called the reads, giving one row per CDR3 protein. Among around 530,000 distinct CDR3 sequences listed, 26% were seen once. What was sequenced was PBMCs. All receptors come from a human donor in good health (CMV status not recorded). Some clones in this sample may be carry-over from other donors' samples.

The gene calls are TRBV19 and TRBJ2-3, with D perhaps TRBD1 or TRBD2 (5 bases each). V lost 0 bases and J 8 bases, leaving 18 bases between the germline ends. Germline V gene lookup returns CDR1 LNHDA and CDR2 SQIVND (reference sequence). CDR3 length equals 16 residues. CDR3 in amino acids: CASSIDSGLALSTQYF. In DNA, the CDR3 is TGTGCCAGTAGTATAGATTCGGGGCTAGCTCTCTCTACGCAGTATTTT.

This rearrangement joins TRBV6-6 to TRBJ2-3; TRBD2 matches 8 bases. Germline V lookup: CDR1 MNHNY, CDR2 SVGAGI (reference sequence). CDR3 length: 16 residues. The V and J ends lost 0 bases and 0 bases, in that order; junction bases with no gene match: 2. This CDR3 is CASSYSAGESTDTQYF. The CDR3 DNA sequence: TGTGCCAGCAGTTACTCAGCGGGAGAAAGCACAGATACGCAGTATTTT.

This clonotype was counted at least ten times. The chain uses TRBV7-2 and TRBJ2-7; 7 nucleotides line up with TRBD1. The CDR3 length is 15 residues. The J segment lost 10 bases and the V segment lost 1 base, leaving 13 bases of the junction unmatched. The germline V gene encodes CDR1 SGHTA and CDR2 FQGNSA. The CDR3 here is CASSLDRTGYSPQYF. In DNA form, the CDR3 reads TGTGCCAGCAGCTTAGATAGGACAGGTTATTCACCACAGTACTTC.